This record covers a single T cell receptor (beta chain). The CDR3 totals 22 residues. V dropped 4 bases and J dropped 2; count of bases not matched to a gene: 24. Looked up from germline, CDR1 is MNHEY and CDR2 is SMNVEV (reference sequence). The sample comes from a study of cytomegalovirus exposure and HLA in healthy donors. PCR used 60 Vbeta primers and 13 Jbeta primers. Libraries were prepared by immunoSEQ multiplex PCR; TCRdb keeps only in-frame clonotypes and omits some of them. This sample has roughly 170,000 clones, with 75% to 85% found just once. The sample taken for sequencing was PBMCs. V is TRBV27 and J is TRBJ1-5; TRBD1 agrees at 9 bases. This sequence was found in a man under 40 in good health and CMV-seropositive. The CDR3 sequence is CASSSRGQGRISSISGNQPQHF. The CDR3 bases are TGTGCCAGCAGTTCGCGAGGACAGGGGAGAATTTCTAGCATTAGTGGCAATCAGCCCCAGCATTTT.